Following are 18 T cell receptor beta chains from one sample sequenced in a study of T cell changes during pregnancy in multiple sclerosis. Using immunoSEQ multiplex PCR, the repertoire was profiled, and TCRdb retains in-frame clones only, with some absent. The data hold under 95,000 clones, with 91% observed a single time. Material: peripheral blood, obtained after pregnancy. The receptors derive from a female donor in good health, enrolled as a control in a pregnancy study.

V gene TRBV19 combines with J gene TRBJ2-6; D may be TRBD1 (5 bases). The CDR3 runs 15 residues. V gave up 6 bases and J gave up 4 bases, with 13 bases separating them. Germline V gene lookup returns CDR1 LNHDA and CDR2 SQIVND (reference sequence). CDR3 residues: CASRTTVSGANVLTF. CDR3 coding DNA: TGTGCCAGTAGAACGACAGTGTCCGGGGCCAACGTCCTGACTTTC.

The chain has TRBV19 and TRBJ2-7, with TRBD1 as a possible D gene (6 bases). The V gene's germline CDR1 is LNHDA and CDR2 SQIVND (reference sequence). Trimming shortened V by 2 bases and J by 5 bases, and 10 bases separated the two germline ends. There are 13 residues in the CDR3. The CDR3 DNA follows: TGTGCCAGTAGTATATCTCGGGACAACGAGCAGTACTTC. This codes for CASSISRDNEQYF.

The CDR3: CASRRTSGGSEQYF. CDR3 DNA: TGTGCCAGCAGGAGGACTAGCGGGGGGAGCGAGCAGTACTTC. The chain carries TRBV7-2 and TRBJ2-7; TRBD2 aligns across 14 bases. The CDR3 is 14 residues long. Unmatched junction bases numbered 4, after V lost 6 bases and J lost 6 bases. Germline V gene sequence: CDR1 SGHTA, CDR2 FQGNSA.

This clone was observed a few times. The V and J genes are TRBV4-1 and TRBJ1-1, with D uncertain. This CDR3 has 12 amino acids. CDR1 is MGHRA, CDR2 YSYEKL, per germline. The V end lost 5 bases, the J end lost 1 base, and 5 bases lay between the germline ends. In DNA form, the CDR3 reads TGCGCCAGCAGCGGGCAGAACACTGAAGCTTTCTTT. This codes for CASSGQNTEAFF.

This clone was counted once. V usage is TRBV5-8 and J usage is TRBJ2-3; the match to TRBD1 covers 8 bases. Germline lookup yields CDR1 SGHTS and CDR2 YDEGEE. V gave up 3 bases and J gave up 2 bases; unmatched junction bases: 5. There are 15 residues in the CDR3. CDR3 DNA sequence: TGTGCCAGCAGCTCCGGGACAGGCTTCACAGATACGCAGTATTTT. It specifies CASSSGTGFTDTQYF.

The chain couples TRBV2 to TRBJ2-1; TRBD1 matches at 9 bases. This CDR3 has 15 residues. Germline V gene sequence: CDR1 SNHLY, CDR2 FYNNEI. V was clipped by 4 bases and J by 4 bases; unmatched bases: 5. The CDR3 is CASSARGTGYNEQFF. The CDR3 coding sequence is TGTGCCAGCAGTGCCCGTGGGACAGGGTACAATGAGCAGTTCTTC.

V gene TRBV18 combines with J gene TRBJ2-7; 13 positions match TRBD2. With 1 base clipped from V and 2 bases from J, the junction kept 2 bases outside the gene matches. Germline assignment: CDR1 KGHSH and CDR2 LQKENI. This CDR3 has 16 residues. The CDR3 DNA sequence: TGTGCCAGCTCACCACAAGGGACTAGCGGGGCCTACGAGCAGTACTTC. Protein: CASSPQGTSGAYEQYF.

On this clone: A clone one base away is much larger, so this may be a read error. This chain links TRBV18 with TRBJ1-1, with 7 bases identical to TRBD1. The CDR3 consists of 15 residues. Unmatched junction bases numbered 11, after V lost 3 bases and J lost 7 bases. From germline, CDR1 is KGHSH and CDR2 LQKENI. The CDR3 loop is CASSPGTVGFIEAFF. DNA of the CDR3: TGTGCCAGCTCACCCGGGACAGTGGGGTTCATTGAAGCTTTCTTT.

The chain employs TRBV4-1 and TRBJ1-6; possible D gene TRBD1, 5 bases. Germline CDR1 and CDR2: MGHRA and YSYEKL. V lost 0 bases and J 0 bases, leaving 15 bases between the germline ends. This CDR3 has 19 residues. The CDR3 DNA reads TGCGCCAGCAGCCAAGAACCAGGGCGAATTACCTCCTATAATTCACCCCTCCACTTT. Its translation: CASSQEPGRITSYNSPLHF.

The chain recombines TRBV5-1 with TRBJ2-1; D gene uncertain. The V gene's germline CDR1 is SGHRS and CDR2 YFSETQ. Trimming took off 2 bases at V and 6 bases at J, with 6 bases between the two ends. The CDR3 loop spans 12 amino acids. The CDR3, as DNA: TGCGCCAGCAGCTTCTCTAGCAATGAGCAGTTCTTC. The encoded protein is CASSFSSNEQFF.

This rearrangement joins TRBV7-3 to TRBJ2-1; TRBD1 aligns across 12 bases. V trimming: 5 bases; J trimming: 9 bases; junction bases outside the gene matches: 5. Germline assignment: CDR1 SGHTA and CDR2 FQGTGA. The CDR3 runs 14 residues. CDR3 sequence: CASSRDRGPVEQFF. For the CDR3, the DNA is TGTGCCAGCAGCCGGGACAGGGGGCCCGTTGAGCAGTTCTTC.

The J gene is TRBJ2-1, the V gene TRBV18; tentative D call: TRBD2 (6 bases). Trimming pared 3 bases from V and 6 bases from J, leaving 15 bases between. CDR1 KGHSH and CDR2 LQKENI come from the germline V gene. The CDR3 extends over 15 amino acids. This CDR3 is CASSPLLGGVNEQFF. DNA for the CDR3: TGTGCCAGCTCACCCCTCCTCGGGGGAGTCAATGAGCAGTTCTTC.

The rearrangement uses TRBV30 and TRBJ1-1; 8 bases are a match to TRBD1. Germline values: CDR1 GTSNPN, CDR2 SVGIG (reference sequence). This CDR3 comprises 12 residues. V lost 2 bases to trimming and J lost 11 bases; unmatched junction nucleotides: 7. CDR3 residues: CAWSPAGDRAFF. The CDR3 nucleotides are TGTGCCTGGAGTCCGGCAGGGGACAGGGCTTTCTTT.

This clone was detected only a few times. The chain is built from TRBV4-3 and TRBJ2-2, with a tentative D call TRBD1 (6 bases). The V gene's germline CDR1 is LGHNA and CDR2 YSLEER. V lost 2 bases and J 7 bases, leaving 17 bases between the germline ends. The CDR3 is made up of 16 amino acids. CDR3 in amino acids: CASSQRFSGAGGELFF. In nucleotides, the CDR3 is TGCGCCAGCAGCCAAAGATTTTCAGGGGCTGGCGGGGAGCTGTTTTTT.

The chain uses TRBV7-2 and TRBJ1-3; no clear D gene. Germline CDR1 is SGHTA and CDR2 is FQGNSA. The V and J ends lost 2 bases and 0 bases respectively, with 5 bases between them. The CDR3 has 14 residues. CDR3 residues: CASSLMSSGNTIYF. The CDR3 DNA follows: TGTGCCAGCAGCTTAATGAGCTCTGGAAACACCATATATTTT.

This clone was seen only a few times. V usage is TRBV11-3 and J usage is TRBJ2-5; TRBD2 might be the D (6 bases). Trimming took 8 bases from V and 6 from J, leaving 13 bases between them. The CDR3 loop spans 12 amino acids. Germline lookup yields CDR1 SGHNT and CDR2 YENEEA. Written as DNA, the CDR3 is TGTGCCAGCGGACTAACGGGCAAGACCCAGTACTTC. Protein: CASGLTGKTQYF.

The gene calls are TRBV20-1 and TRBJ1-2; D unclear. Per germline, CDR1 DFQATT and CDR2 SNEGSKA (reference sequence). Trimming shortened V by 4 bases and J by 7 bases, and 7 bases separated the two germline ends. The length of the CDR3 is 10 residues. For the CDR3, the DNA is TGCAGTGCTATCGACATTGGCTACACCTTC. Its translation: CSAIDIGYTF.

The rearrangement joins TRBV27 to TRBJ2-7, with a weak D call TRBD2 (5 bases). Deletions cut 6 bases from V and 4 bases from J, with 16 bases between. The germline gives CDR1 MNHEY, CDR2 SMNVEV (reference sequence). The CDR3 loop spans 14 amino acids. The CDR3 sequence is CASRSERVGYEQYF. Here the CDR3 DNA reads TGTGCCAGCAGGTCTGAGAGGGTCGGGTACGAGCAGTACTTC.